The rows below give T cell receptor beta chains drawn from one sample of a study of blood T cell repertoires in COVID-19. TCRdb keeps only in-frame clones here, not all; method: immunoSEQ multiplex PCR. The sample yields fewer than 500,000 clones, about 90% seen once. Sequenced material: peripheral blood. These receptors were collected from a man aged 18 to 30 with COVID-19, enrolled during active disease. CDR3s include the opening cysteine and the closing phenylalanine or tryptophan.

v_call,cdr3_aa
TRBV5-1,CASSLEPSYGGELFF
TRBV4-1,CASSLGQGARNTIYF
TRBV19,CASSTPGTLAGELFF
TRBV10-3,CAISAQSSGETQYF
TRBV10-3,CAARQGVNTEAFF
TRBV3-1/TRBV3-2,CASSHLYSGRYGYTF
TRBV24-1,CATSAPPGGLAVANTGELFF
TRBV7-9,CASSRTSVSTDTQYF
TRBV13,CASSLQGPSNTEAFF
TRBV29-1,CSVITGFGYTF
TRBV3-1/TRBV3-2,CASSQDEGEALHF
TRBV10-1,CASGPGTGDYEQYF
TRBV9,CASSTGTSGEVETQYF
TRBV11-2,CASSFWRAGSTDTQYF
TRBV5-1,CASSLQGETDTQYF
TRBV4-1,CASSQESTELGSDTEAFF
TRBV9,CASSVLRVTNTEAFF
TRBV11-2,CASSFRANTQYF
TRBV5-1,CASSLDPRGGEQFF
TRBV19,CASSGWGQTGRRSGELFF
TRBV30,CAWSTSSVEQYF
TRBV7-8,CASSSGLGRGGVDEQFF
TRBV3-1/TRBV3-2,CASRFAGVSNSPLHF
TRBV19,CASSQTGQETQYF
TRBV18,CASSPDSGGQPQHF
TRBV29-1,CSVEDRNGYTF